This T cell receptor beta chain was captured in a study of blood T cell repertoires in COVID-19. Study in general: COVID-19 samples collected from the United States, Italy and Spain covered acute and convalescent phases. The cDNA or gDNA used as material had been derived from T cells, B-cell-depleted T cells, or PBMCs.

Per the study methods: Amplification of reference gene primers provided the estimated nucleated cell counts. Repertoires were generated with immunoSEQ multiplex PCR, while TCRdb's copy carries only in-frame clones and drops some. The DNA gave D and trimming, while V, J and clone size come from that table. The repertoire holds around 110,000 clones, with approximately 88% as singletons. The sequencing input was peripheral blood. The TCR was taken from a woman in her 70s with acute or convalescent COVID-19.

CDR3 amino acids: CASSLAAGGGDEQYF. CDR3 DNA sequence: TGTGCCAGCAGCTTAGCGGCAGGGGGCGGAGACGAGCAGTACTTC. The chain uses TRBV11-2 and TRBJ2-7; 8 bases map to TRBD1. There are 15 residues in the CDR3. Germline V gene lookup returns CDR1 SGHAT and CDR2 FQNNGV. The junction had 7 bases not matched to a gene; V was cut back by 1 base and J by 5 bases.